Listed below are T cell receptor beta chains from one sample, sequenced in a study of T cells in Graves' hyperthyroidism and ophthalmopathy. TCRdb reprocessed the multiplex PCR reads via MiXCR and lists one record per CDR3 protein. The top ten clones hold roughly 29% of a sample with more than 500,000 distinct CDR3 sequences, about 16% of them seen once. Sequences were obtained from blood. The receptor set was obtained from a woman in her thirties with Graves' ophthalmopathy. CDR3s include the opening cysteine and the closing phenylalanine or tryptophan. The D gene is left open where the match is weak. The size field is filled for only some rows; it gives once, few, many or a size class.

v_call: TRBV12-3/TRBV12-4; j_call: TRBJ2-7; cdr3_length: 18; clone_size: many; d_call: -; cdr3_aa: CASSLLFRSSRESYEQYF; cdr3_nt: TGTGCCAGCAGTTTACTTTTTCGGAGCTCCAGGGAGTCCTACGAGCAGTACTTC
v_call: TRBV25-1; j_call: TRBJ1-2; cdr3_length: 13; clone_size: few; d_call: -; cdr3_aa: CASSDTGYYGYTF; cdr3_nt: TGTGCCAGCAGCGACACCGGATACTATGGCTACACCTTC
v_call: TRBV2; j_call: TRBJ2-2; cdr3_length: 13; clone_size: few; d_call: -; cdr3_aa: CASSVRSTGELFF; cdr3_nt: TGTGCCAGCAGTGTACGGTCCACCGGGGAGCTGTTTTTT
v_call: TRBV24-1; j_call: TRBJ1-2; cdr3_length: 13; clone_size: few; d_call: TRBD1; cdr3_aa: CASSATGGGGYTF; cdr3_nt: TGTGCCAGCTCGGCGACAGGGGGCGGTGGCTACACCTTC
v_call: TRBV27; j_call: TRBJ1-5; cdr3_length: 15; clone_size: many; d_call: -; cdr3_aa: CASSLTGMTNQPQHF; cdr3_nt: TGTGCCAGCAGTTTGACAGGTATGACCAATCAGCCCCAGCATTTT
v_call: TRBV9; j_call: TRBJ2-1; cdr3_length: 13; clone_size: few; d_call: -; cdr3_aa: CASSVGGHNEQFF; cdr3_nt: TGTGCCAGCAGCGTAGGGGGCCACAATGAGCAGTTCTTC
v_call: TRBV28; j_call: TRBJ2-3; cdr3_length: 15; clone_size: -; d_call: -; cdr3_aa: CASSLSITGSDTQYF; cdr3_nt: TGTGCCAGCAGTTTATCGATAACAGGGTCAGATACGCAGTATTTT
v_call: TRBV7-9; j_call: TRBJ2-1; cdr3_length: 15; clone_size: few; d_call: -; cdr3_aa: CASSLAGAAYNEQSF; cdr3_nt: TGTGCCAGCAGCTTAGCGGGAGCGGCCTACAATGAGCAGTCCTTC
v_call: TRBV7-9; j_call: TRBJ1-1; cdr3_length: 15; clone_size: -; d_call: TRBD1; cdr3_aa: CASSLEGQGNTEAFF; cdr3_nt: TGTGCCAGCAGCTTAGAGGGACAGGGAAACACTGAAGCTTTCTTT
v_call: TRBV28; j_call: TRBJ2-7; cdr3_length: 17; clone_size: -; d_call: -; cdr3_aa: CASSGHGTPGGAYEQYF; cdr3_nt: TGTGCCAGCAGTGGACACGGGACGCCTGGCGGGGCCTACGAGCAGTACTTC
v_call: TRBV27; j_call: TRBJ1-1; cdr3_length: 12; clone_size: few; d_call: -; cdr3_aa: CASGHQVPEAFF; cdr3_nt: TGTGCCAGCGGCCATCAGGTTCCTGAAGCTTTCTTT
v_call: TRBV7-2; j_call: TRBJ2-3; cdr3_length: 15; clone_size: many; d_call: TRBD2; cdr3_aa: CASSSGAGSTDTQYF; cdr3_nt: TGTGCCAGCAGCTCGGGAGCGGGGAGCACAGATACGCAGTATTTT
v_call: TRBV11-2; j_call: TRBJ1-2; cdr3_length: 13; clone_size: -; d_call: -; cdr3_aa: CASSSDRAGGYTF; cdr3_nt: TGTGCCAGCAGCTCGGACCGCGCGGGTGGCTACACCTTC
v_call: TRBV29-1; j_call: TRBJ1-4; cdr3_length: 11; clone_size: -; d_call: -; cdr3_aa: CSVAATEKLFF; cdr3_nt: TGCAGCGTTGCTGCCACCGAAAAACTGTTTTTT
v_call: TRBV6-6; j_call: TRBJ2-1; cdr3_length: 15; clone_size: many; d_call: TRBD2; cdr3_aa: CASSYSPAGDNEQFF; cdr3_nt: TGTGCCAGCAGTTACTCGCCAGCGGGAGACAATGAGCAGTTCTTC
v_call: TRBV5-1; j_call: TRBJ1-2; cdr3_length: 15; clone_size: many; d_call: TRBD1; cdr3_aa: CASSLGTGDSAGYTF; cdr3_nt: TGCGCCAGCAGCTTGGGGACAGGGGATTCGGCTGGCTACACCTTC
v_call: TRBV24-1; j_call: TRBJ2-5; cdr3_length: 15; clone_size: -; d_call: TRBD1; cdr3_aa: CATSDPSTGVETQYF; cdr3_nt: TGTGCCACCAGTGACCCATCCACAGGGGTAGAGACCCAGTACTTC
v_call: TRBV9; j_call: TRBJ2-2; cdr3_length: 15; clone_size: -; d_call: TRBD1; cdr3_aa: CVSSAGTGFTGELFF; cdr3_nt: TGTGTCAGCAGCGCCGGGACAGGATTCACCGGGGAGCTGTTTTTT
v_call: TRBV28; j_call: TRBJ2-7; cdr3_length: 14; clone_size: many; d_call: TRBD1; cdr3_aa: CASSPGGARYEQYF; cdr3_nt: TGTGCCAGCAGTCCAGGGGGCGCGAGGTACGAGCAGTACTTC
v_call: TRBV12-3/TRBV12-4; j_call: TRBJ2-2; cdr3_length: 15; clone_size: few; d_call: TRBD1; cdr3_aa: CASRPYRGRTGELFF; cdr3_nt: TGTGCCAGCAGGCCATACAGGGGGCGGACCGGGGAGCTGTTTTTT
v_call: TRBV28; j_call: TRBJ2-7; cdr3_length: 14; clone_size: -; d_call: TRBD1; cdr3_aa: CASSFRTGTYEQYF; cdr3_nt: TGTGCCAGCAGCTTCCGGACAGGGACCTACGAGCAGTACTTC
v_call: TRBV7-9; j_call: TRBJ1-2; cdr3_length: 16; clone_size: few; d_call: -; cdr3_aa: CASSLQADGLFYGYTF; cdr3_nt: TGTGCCAGCAGCTTACAGGCTGATGGGTTATTCTATGGCTACACCTTC
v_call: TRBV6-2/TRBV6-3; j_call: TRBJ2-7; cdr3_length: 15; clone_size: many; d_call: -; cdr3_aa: CASRPPGAQAYEQYF; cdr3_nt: TGTGCCAGCAGACCGCCGGGAGCCCAAGCCTACGAGCAGTACTTC
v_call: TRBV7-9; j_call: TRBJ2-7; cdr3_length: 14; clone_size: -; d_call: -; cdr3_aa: CASSMSGTVHEQYF; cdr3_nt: TGTGCCAGCAGTATGAGTGGGACGGTCCACGAGCAGTACTTC
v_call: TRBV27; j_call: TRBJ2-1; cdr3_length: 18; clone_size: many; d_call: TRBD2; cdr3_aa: CASSVGTSGRRTYNEQFF; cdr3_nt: TGTGCCAGCAGTGTGGGGACTAGCGGGAGGCGGACATACAATGAGCAGTTCTTC
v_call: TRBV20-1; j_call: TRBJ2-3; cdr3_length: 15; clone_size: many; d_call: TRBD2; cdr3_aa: CSALSGTSVADTQYF; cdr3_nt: TGCAGTGCGCTATCCGGGACTAGCGTCGCGGATACGCAGTATTTT
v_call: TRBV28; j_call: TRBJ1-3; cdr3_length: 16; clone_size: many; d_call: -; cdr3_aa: CASSSIHDFSGNTIYF; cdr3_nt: TGTGCCAGCAGTTCCATACACGATTTCTCTGGAAACACCATATATTTT
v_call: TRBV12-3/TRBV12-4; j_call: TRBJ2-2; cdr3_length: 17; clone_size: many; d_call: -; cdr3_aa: CASSLVSPNPNTGELFF; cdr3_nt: TGTGCCAGCAGTTTAGTCAGCCCTAACCCGAACACCGGGGAGCTGTTTTTT
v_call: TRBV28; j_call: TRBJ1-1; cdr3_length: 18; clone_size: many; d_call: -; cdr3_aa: CASSSPSGGTVMNTEAFF; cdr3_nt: TGTGCCAGCAGTTCCCCCTCCGGGGGGACGGTCATGAACACTGAAGCTTTCTTT
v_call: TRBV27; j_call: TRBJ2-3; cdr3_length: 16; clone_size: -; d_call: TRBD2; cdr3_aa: CASSLRLAGVSDTQYF; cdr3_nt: TGTGCCAGCAGTTTAAGACTAGCGGGAGTATCAGATACGCAGTATTTT
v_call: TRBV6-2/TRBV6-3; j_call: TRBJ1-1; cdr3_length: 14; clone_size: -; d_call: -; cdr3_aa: CASSYDDQYTEAFF; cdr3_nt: TGTGCCAGCAGTTACGATGATCAGTACACTGAAGCTTTCTTT
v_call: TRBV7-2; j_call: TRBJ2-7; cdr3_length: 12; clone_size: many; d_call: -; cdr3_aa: CASSLYSYEQYF; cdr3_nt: TGTGCCAGCAGCCTGTACTCCTACGAGCAGTACTTC
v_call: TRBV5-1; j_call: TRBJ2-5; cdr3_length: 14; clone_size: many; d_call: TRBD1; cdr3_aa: CASSPGTGQETQYF; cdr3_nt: TGTGCCAGCAGCCCCGGGACAGGGCAAGAGACCCAGTACTTC
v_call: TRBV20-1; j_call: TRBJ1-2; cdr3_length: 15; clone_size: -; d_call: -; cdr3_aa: CSVNPEAALGYGYTF; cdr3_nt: TGCAGTGTGAACCCCGAGGCCGCCTTGGGGTATGGCTACACCTTC
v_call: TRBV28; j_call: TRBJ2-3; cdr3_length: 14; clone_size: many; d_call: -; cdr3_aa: CASSLWASTDTQYF; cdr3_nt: TGTGCCAGCAGTTTATGGGCCAGCACAGATACGCAGTATTTT
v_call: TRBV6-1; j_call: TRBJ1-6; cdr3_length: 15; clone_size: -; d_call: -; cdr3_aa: CASGRSGGFNSPLHF; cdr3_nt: TGTGCCAGCGGTCGATCCGGGGGTTTTAATTCACCCCTCCACTTT
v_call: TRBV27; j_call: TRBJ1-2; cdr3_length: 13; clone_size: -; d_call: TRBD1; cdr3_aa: CASSTGVNYGYAF; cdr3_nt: TGTGCCAGCTCGACAGGGGTTAACTATGGCTACGCCTTC
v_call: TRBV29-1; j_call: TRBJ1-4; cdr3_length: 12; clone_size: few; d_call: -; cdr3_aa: CSSWTANEKLFF; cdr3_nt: TGCAGCTCCTGGACAGCGAATGAAAAACTGTTTTTT
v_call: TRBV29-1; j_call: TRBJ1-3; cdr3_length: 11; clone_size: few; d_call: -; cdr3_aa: CSVASGNTIYF; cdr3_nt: TGCAGCGTTGCCTCTGGAAACACCATATATTTT
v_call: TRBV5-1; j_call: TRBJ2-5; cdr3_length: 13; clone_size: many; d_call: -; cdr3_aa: CASSSPRQETQYF; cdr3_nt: TGCGCCAGCAGCTCCCCGAGGCAAGAGACCCAGTACTTC
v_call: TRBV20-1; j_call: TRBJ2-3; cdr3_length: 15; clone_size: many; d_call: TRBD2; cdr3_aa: CSASLASGGTDTQYF; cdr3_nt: TGCAGTGCTAGTCTGGCTAGCGGGGGCACAGATACGCAGTATTTT
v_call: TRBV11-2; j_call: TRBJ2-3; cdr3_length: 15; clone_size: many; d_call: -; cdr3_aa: CASSERQGRTDTQYF; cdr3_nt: TGTGCCAGCAGCGAAAGGCAGGGGAGAACAGATACGCAGTATTTT
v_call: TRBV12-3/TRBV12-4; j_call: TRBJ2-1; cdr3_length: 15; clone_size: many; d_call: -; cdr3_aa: CASSLVIAGGDEQFF; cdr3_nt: TGTGCCAGCAGTTTAGTTATTGCTGGGGGCGATGAGCAGTTCTTC
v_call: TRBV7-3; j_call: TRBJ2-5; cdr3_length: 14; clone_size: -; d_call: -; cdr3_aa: CASSLGGTAETQYF; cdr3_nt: TGTGCCAGCAGCTTGGGGGGGACAGCTGAGACCCAGTACTTC
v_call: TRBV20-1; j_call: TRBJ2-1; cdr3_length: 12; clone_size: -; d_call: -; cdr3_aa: CSPLRRNNEQFF; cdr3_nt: TGCAGTCCCTTAAGACGGAACAATGAGCAGTTCTTC
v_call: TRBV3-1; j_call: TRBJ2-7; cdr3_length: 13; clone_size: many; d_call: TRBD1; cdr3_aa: CASGTAPRYEQYF; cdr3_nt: TGTGCCAGCGGGACAGCACCTCGATACGAGCAGTACTTC
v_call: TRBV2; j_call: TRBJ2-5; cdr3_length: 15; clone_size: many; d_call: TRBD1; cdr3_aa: CASSGDRGLRETQYF; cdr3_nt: TGTGCCAGCAGCGGGGACAGGGGGCTGAGGGAGACCCAGTACTTC
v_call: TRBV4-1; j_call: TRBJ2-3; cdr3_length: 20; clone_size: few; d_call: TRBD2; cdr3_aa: CASSQGATLAGDSSTDTQYF; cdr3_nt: TGCGCCAGCAGCCAAGGAGCTACACTAGCGGGTGACTCTAGCACAGATACGCAGTATTTT
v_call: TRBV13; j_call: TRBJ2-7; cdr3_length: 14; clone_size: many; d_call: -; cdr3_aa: CASSLGRGYYEQYF; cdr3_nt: TGTGCCAGCAGCTTAGGCAGGGGATACTACGAGCAGTACTTC
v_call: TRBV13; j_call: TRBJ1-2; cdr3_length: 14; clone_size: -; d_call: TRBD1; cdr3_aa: CASSHRQGAHGYTF; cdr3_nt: TGTGCCAGCAGCCATCGACAGGGGGCACATGGCTACACCTTC
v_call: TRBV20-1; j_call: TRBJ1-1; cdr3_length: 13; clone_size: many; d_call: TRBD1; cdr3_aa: CSADRGLGTEAFF; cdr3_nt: TGCAGTGCTGACAGGGGGCTAGGCACTGAAGCTTTCTTT
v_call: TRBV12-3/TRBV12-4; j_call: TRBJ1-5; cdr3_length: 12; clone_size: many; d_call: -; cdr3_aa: CASSPTNQPQHF; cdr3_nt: TGTGCCAGCAGTCCTACAAATCAGCCCCAGCATTTT
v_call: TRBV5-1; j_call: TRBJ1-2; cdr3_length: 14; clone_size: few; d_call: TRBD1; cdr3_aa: CASSLVQGAEGYTF; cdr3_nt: TGCGCCAGCAGCTTGGTGCAGGGGGCGGAGGGCTACACCTTC
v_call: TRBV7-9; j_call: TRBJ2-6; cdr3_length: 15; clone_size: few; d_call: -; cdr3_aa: CASSPWSSGANVLTF; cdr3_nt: TGTGCCAGCAGCCCTTGGAGCTCTGGGGCCAACGTCCTGACTTTC
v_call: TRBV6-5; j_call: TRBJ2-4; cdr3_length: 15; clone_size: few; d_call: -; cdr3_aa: CASSYSGGLRNIQYF; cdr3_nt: TGTGCCAGCAGTTACTCGGGGGGGCTAAGGAACATTCAGTACTTC